This is a list of T cell receptor beta chains from one sample in a study of blood T cell repertoires in COVID-19. Using immunoSEQ multiplex PCR, the repertoire was profiled, and TCRdb retains in-frame clones only, with some absent. The repertoire holds about 140,000 clones, with approximately 83% as singletons. What was sequenced was peripheral blood. These receptors were taken from a human donor in a cohort sampled during active COVID-19. Both conserved end residues are part of each CDR3. A D gene is named only where the DNA matches it firmly. Where a row states a size, it is once, few, many or the class of an expanded clone; other rows omit it.

j_call: TRBJ2-5; clone_size: once; d_call: NA; v_call: TRBV11-3; cdr3_aa: CASSSGSNGETQYF; cdr3_nt: TGTGCCAGCAGCTCTGGGTCTAACGGGGAGACCCAGTACTTC
j_call: TRBJ1-4; clone_size: NA; d_call: NA; v_call: TRBV13; cdr3_aa: CASSPKGTRKDEKLFF; cdr3_nt: TGTGCCAGCAGCCCGAAGGGAACTAGAAAGGACGAAAAACTGTTTTTT
j_call: TRBJ1-2; clone_size: NA; d_call: TRBD1; v_call: TRBV9; cdr3_aa: CASSATGGPLNYGYTF; cdr3_nt: TGTGCCAGCAGCGCGACAGGGGGCCCACTTAACTATGGCTACACCTTC
j_call: TRBJ2-7; clone_size: NA; d_call: TRBD1; v_call: TRBV10-1; cdr3_aa: CASSEGTGGGYEQYF; cdr3_nt: TGCGCCAGCAGTGAAGGTACAGGGGGTGGATACGAGCAGTACTTC
j_call: TRBJ2-7; clone_size: NA; d_call: NA; v_call: TRBV5-8; cdr3_aa: CASPRELKQYF; cdr3_nt: TGTGCCAGCCCCCGGGAGTTGAAGCAGTACTTC
j_call: TRBJ2-1; clone_size: few; d_call: NA; v_call: TRBV3-1/TRBV3-2; cdr3_aa: CASSQTRGERNEQFF; cdr3_nt: TGTGCCAGCAGCCAGACCCGCGGGGAGCGAAATGAGCAGTTCTTC
j_call: TRBJ1-3; clone_size: once; d_call: NA; v_call: TRBV7-9; cdr3_aa: CASSTERGIGNTIYF; cdr3_nt: TGTGCCAGCAGCACGGAGCGGGGAATCGGAAACACCATATATTTT
j_call: TRBJ1-2; clone_size: NA; d_call: NA; v_call: TRBV29-1; cdr3_aa: CSVEEVAYGYTF; cdr3_nt: TGCAGCGTTGAGGAGGTCGCCTATGGCTACACCTTC
j_call: TRBJ2-5; clone_size: once; d_call: NA; v_call: TRBV5-1; cdr3_aa: CASRSTGTPKVETQYF; cdr3_nt: TGCGCCAGCCGTTCTACTGGGACACCGAAGGTGGAGACCCAGTACTTC
j_call: TRBJ2-3; clone_size: NA; d_call: NA; v_call: TRBV11-2; cdr3_aa: CASSLSSPGNTQYF; cdr3_nt: TGTGCCAGCAGCTTATCTAGCCCGGGAAATACGCAGTATTTT
j_call: TRBJ2-7; clone_size: NA; d_call: NA; v_call: TRBV27; cdr3_aa: CASRFQGPSSSQYF; cdr3_nt: TGTGCCAGCAGGTTCCAGGGTCCGTCATCGAGCCAGTACTTC
j_call: TRBJ1-1; clone_size: NA; d_call: NA; v_call: TRBV5-1; cdr3_aa: CASSLVRTPTTRNTEAFF; cdr3_nt: TGCGCCAGCAGCTTGGTTCGTACACCCACAACTAGGAACACTGAAGCTTTCTTT
j_call: TRBJ2-3; clone_size: NA; d_call: NA; v_call: TRBV27; cdr3_aa: CASSSRLRPGGDTQYF; cdr3_nt: TGTGCCAGCAGTTCGAGACTGAGACCCGGGGGAGATACGCAGTATTTT
j_call: TRBJ2-1; clone_size: NA; d_call: TRBD2; v_call: TRBV7-2; cdr3_aa: CASSLERGSFNEQFF; cdr3_nt: TGTGCCAGCAGCTTAGAGCGGGGGTCTTTCAATGAGCAGTTCTTC
j_call: TRBJ2-3; clone_size: NA; d_call: TRBD2; v_call: TRBV19; cdr3_aa: CASSIAGAGRGDTQYF; cdr3_nt: TGTGCCAGTAGTATAGCCGGAGCGGGGAGGGGAGATACGCAGTATTTT
j_call: TRBJ2-1; clone_size: NA; d_call: TRBD2; v_call: TRBV7-9; cdr3_aa: CASSPRAGVSYNEQFF; cdr3_nt: TGTGCCAGCAGCCCTCGAGCGGGAGTCTCCTACAATGAGCAGTTCTTC
j_call: TRBJ2-3; clone_size: NA; d_call: TRBD1; v_call: TRBV9; cdr3_aa: CASSAWTGEDTQYF; cdr3_nt: TGTGCCAGCAGCGCATGGACAGGGGAGGATACGCAGTATTTT
j_call: TRBJ2-5; clone_size: NA; d_call: TRBD1; v_call: TRBV11-3; cdr3_aa: CASSPRTGGQETQYF; cdr3_nt: TGTGCCAGCAGCCCAAGGACAGGGGGCCAAGAGACCCAGTACTTC
j_call: TRBJ1-1; clone_size: NA; d_call: NA; v_call: TRBV28; cdr3_aa: CASRRGQSNTEAFF; cdr3_nt: TGTGCCAGCCGACGAGGACAGTCGAACACTGAAGCTTTCTTT
j_call: TRBJ2-6; clone_size: NA; d_call: NA; v_call: TRBV6-2/TRBV6-3; cdr3_aa: CASSPAEVSGANVLTF; cdr3_nt: TGTGCCAGCAGCCCTGCGGAGGTCTCTGGGGCCAACGTCCTGACTTTC
j_call: TRBJ2-7; clone_size: NA; d_call: NA; v_call: TRBV2; cdr3_aa: CASGRYEQYF; cdr3_nt: TGTGCCAGCGGCAGATACGAGCAGTACTTC
j_call: TRBJ1-2; clone_size: NA; d_call: TRBD1; v_call: TRBV24-1; cdr3_aa: CATSDRTGGYTF; cdr3_nt: TGTGCCACCAGTGATAGGACAGGTGGCTACACCTTC
j_call: TRBJ2-1; clone_size: NA; d_call: NA; v_call: TRBV5-1; cdr3_aa: CASSLGQRNNEQFF; cdr3_nt: TGCGCCAGCAGCTTGGGACAGAGAAACAATGAGCAGTTCTTC
j_call: TRBJ2-7; clone_size: NA; d_call: NA; v_call: TRBV6-4; cdr3_aa: CASYSPGHTYEQYF; cdr3_nt: TGTGCCAGCTATTCCCCGGGACACACCTACGAGCAGTACTTC
j_call: TRBJ1-3; clone_size: NA; d_call: NA; v_call: TRBV5-6; cdr3_aa: CASSSRRGSGNTIYF; cdr3_nt: TGTGCCAGCAGCTCGCGTAGGGGTTCCGGAAACACCATATATTTT
j_call: TRBJ2-5; clone_size: NA; d_call: NA; v_call: TRBV5-8; cdr3_aa: CASSAPGLTSETQYF; cdr3_nt: TGTGCCAGCAGCGCCCCGGGACTCACTTCAGAGACCCAGTACTTC
j_call: TRBJ2-1; clone_size: NA; d_call: NA; v_call: TRBV29-1; cdr3_aa: CSGTQGGSEQFF; cdr3_nt: TGCAGCGGAACACAGGGTGGGAGTGAGCAGTTCTTC
j_call: TRBJ2-1; clone_size: once; d_call: TRBD2; v_call: TRBV3-1/TRBV3-2; cdr3_aa: CASSQDGVAGGNEQFF; cdr3_nt: TGTGCCAGCAGCCAAGATGGAGTAGCGGGGGGTAATGAGCAGTTCTTC
j_call: TRBJ2-3; clone_size: NA; d_call: TRBD2; v_call: TRBV7-2; cdr3_aa: CASSLAPRLAGVSTDTQYF; cdr3_nt: TGTGCCAGCAGCTTAGCCCCCCGACTAGCGGGGGTTAGCACAGATACGCAGTATTTT
j_call: TRBJ1-1; clone_size: few; d_call: NA; v_call: TRBV6-5; cdr3_aa: CASRREGMNTEAFF; cdr3_nt: TGTGCCAGCAGGAGGGAGGGCATGAACACTGAAGCTTTCTTT
j_call: TRBJ2-7; clone_size: NA; d_call: NA; v_call: TRBV7-9; cdr3_aa: CASREEGLQTYEQYF; cdr3_nt: TGTGCCAGCAGGGAGGAGGGACTGCAGACCTACGAGCAGTACTTC
j_call: TRBJ1-2; clone_size: NA; d_call: NA; v_call: TRBV19; cdr3_aa: CASSPGRVRANYGYTF; cdr3_nt: TGTGCCAGTAGTCCCGGGAGGGTAAGGGCTAACTATGGCTACACCTTC
j_call: TRBJ1-1; clone_size: NA; d_call: NA; v_call: TRBV19; cdr3_aa: CASRKWPAKSTEAFF; cdr3_nt: TGTGCCAGTAGAAAATGGCCAGCGAAGAGCACTGAAGCTTTCTTT
j_call: TRBJ1-5; clone_size: NA; d_call: NA; v_call: TRBV19; cdr3_aa: CASTRGGGGQQPQHF; cdr3_nt: TGTGCCAGTACCCGCGGGGGGGGAGGGCAACAGCCCCAGCATTTT
j_call: TRBJ1-5; clone_size: NA; d_call: TRBD1; v_call: TRBV6-5; cdr3_aa: CASRWDSNQPQHF; cdr3_nt: TGTGCCAGCAGATGGGACAGTAATCAGCCCCAGCATTTT
j_call: TRBJ2-1; clone_size: NA; d_call: NA; v_call: TRBV3-1/TRBV3-2; cdr3_aa: CASSHLVASYNEQFF; cdr3_nt: TGTGCCAGCAGCCATCTGGTGGCCTCCTACAATGAGCAGTTCTTC
j_call: TRBJ1-2; clone_size: once; d_call: TRBD1; v_call: TRBV9; cdr3_aa: CASSDEWTGEGYTF; cdr3_nt: TGTGCCAGCAGCGACGAATGGACAGGGGAAGGCTACACCTTC
j_call: TRBJ1-1; clone_size: few; d_call: TRBD1; v_call: TRBV11-3; cdr3_aa: CASSSITGAEAFF; cdr3_nt: TGTGCCAGCAGCTCCATAACAGGGGCTGAAGCTTTCTTT
j_call: TRBJ1-5; clone_size: NA; d_call: TRBD1; v_call: TRBV5-8; cdr3_aa: CASSARRTGVVYSNQPQHF; cdr3_nt: TGTGCCAGCAGCGCTCGAAGGACAGGGGTAGTTTATAGCAATCAGCCCCAGCATTTT
j_call: TRBJ1-4; clone_size: NA; d_call: NA; v_call: TRBV12-3/TRBV12-4; cdr3_aa: CASKQALNEKLFF; cdr3_nt: TGTGCCAGTAAGCAGGCCCTTAATGAAAAACTGTTTTTT
j_call: TRBJ1-2; clone_size: NA; d_call: NA; v_call: TRBV12-3/TRBV12-4; cdr3_aa: CASSPDGVYGYTF; cdr3_nt: TGTGCCAGCAGCCCTGACGGGGTCTATGGCTACACCTTC
j_call: TRBJ2-1; clone_size: NA; d_call: NA; v_call: TRBV6-2/TRBV6-3; cdr3_aa: CASSQQKTRYNEQFF; cdr3_nt: TGTGCCAGCAGTCAACAGAAAACCCGGTACAATGAGCAGTTCTTC
j_call: TRBJ2-7; clone_size: NA; d_call: TRBD1; v_call: TRBV5-6; cdr3_aa: CASSPDRAYVHEQYF; cdr3_nt: TGTGCCAGCAGCCCGGACAGGGCCTATGTCCACGAGCAGTACTTC